This entry lists 5 T cell receptor beta chains sequenced from one sample in a study of CXCR3-negative and CXCR3-positive naive CD8 T cells. Findings of the study overall: CXCR3-positive naive cells had more hydrophobic TRB CDR3s than CXCR3-negative naive cells.

Antigens for these TCRs are unknown. TRB cDNA libraries were made by UMI-labeled 5' RACE. No DNA is given; TCRdb re-called the 5' RACE reads and lists each CDR3 protein once. This repertoire includes some 140,000 distinct CDR3 sequences. Sequencing used naive CXCR3+ CD8+ T cells from blood. The subset denotes: CD45RO-CCR7+CD27+CD95- naive CD8+ T cells expressing CXCR3 (TNR3+). Receptors were obtained from a human donor in good health. Some clones in this sample may be carry-over from other donors' samples.

The chain recombines TRBV12-3 or TRBV12-4 with TRBJ1-1. The CDR3 consists of 17 residues. CDR3 sequence reads: CASSLSSRTSWRTEAFF.

The rearrangement uses TRBV7-9 and TRBJ2-3; TCRdb gives TRBD1 as the D gene, but with no DNA this cannot be confirmed. Looked up from germline, CDR1 is SEHNR and CDR2 is FQNEAQ (reference sequence). The CDR3 runs 17 residues. CDR3 sequence: CASSLSGGAAPTDTQYF.

This chain links TRBV29-1 with TRBJ2-4; TCRdb lists TRBD2, though no DNA is available to test this call. CDR1 SQVTM and CDR2 ANQGSEA come from the germline V gene. This CDR3 is built from 13 residues. This CDR3 reads CSVGDLGRNIQYF.

The chain joins TRBV7-9 to TRBJ1-1. The CDR3 consists of 11 residues. Germline V lookup: CDR1 SEHNR, CDR2 FQNEAQ (reference sequence). CDR3 amino acids: CASSPDTEAFF. Filled out from reference TRBV7-9 and TRBJ1-1, the complete variable domain reads DTGVSQNPRHKITKRGQNVTFRCDPISEHNRLYWYRQTLGQGPEFLTYFQNEAQLEKSRLLSDRFSAERPKGSFSTLEIQRTEQGDSAMYLCASSPDTEAFFGQGTRLTVV.

V gene TRBV7-9 combines with J gene TRBJ2-7; the TCRdb D gene call, TRBD1, has no DNA to confirm it. CDR1 and CDR2 (germline): SEHNR, FQNEAQ (reference sequence). CDR3 length: 17 amino acids. This chain's CDR3 is CASSATIPGTASYEQYF.